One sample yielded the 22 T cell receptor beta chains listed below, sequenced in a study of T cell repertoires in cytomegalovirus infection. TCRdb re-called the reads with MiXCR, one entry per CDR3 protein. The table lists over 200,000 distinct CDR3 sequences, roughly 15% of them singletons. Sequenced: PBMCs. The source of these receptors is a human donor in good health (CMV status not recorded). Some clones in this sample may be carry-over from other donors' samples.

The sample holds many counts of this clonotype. Written as DNA, the CDR3 is TGTGCCAGCAGTTACGGATGGAGACAGGGGAACGGGGAGCTGTTTTTT. Residues: CASSYGWRQGNGELFF. V gene TRBV6-2 or TRBV6-3 combines with J gene TRBJ2-2, with 8 bases fitting TRBD1. Germline CDR1 MNHEY, CDR2 SVGEGT. V lost 2 bases, J lost 7 bases, and 9 bases stayed unmatched. The CDR3 loop spans 16 amino acids.

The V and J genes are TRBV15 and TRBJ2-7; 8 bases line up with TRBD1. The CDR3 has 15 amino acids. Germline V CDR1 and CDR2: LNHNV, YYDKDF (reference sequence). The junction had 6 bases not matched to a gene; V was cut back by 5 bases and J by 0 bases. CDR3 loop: CATSAPGQVSYEQYF. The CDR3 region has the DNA TGTGCCACCAGCGCACCGGGACAGGTCTCCTACGAGCAGTACTTC.

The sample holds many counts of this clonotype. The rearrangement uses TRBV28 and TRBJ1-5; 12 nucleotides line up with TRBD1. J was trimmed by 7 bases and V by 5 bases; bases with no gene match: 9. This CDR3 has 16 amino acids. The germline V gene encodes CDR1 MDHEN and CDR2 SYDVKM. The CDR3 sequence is CASSTRDRGLFQPQHF. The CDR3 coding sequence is TGTGCCAGCAGTACTAGGGACAGGGGGCTCTTCCAGCCCCAGCATTTT.

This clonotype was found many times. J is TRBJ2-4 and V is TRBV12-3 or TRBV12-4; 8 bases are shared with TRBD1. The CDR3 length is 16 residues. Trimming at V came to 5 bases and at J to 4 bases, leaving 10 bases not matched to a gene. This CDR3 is CASSPAAGTGKNIQYF. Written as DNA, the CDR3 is TGTGCCAGCAGTCCAGCTGCGGGGACAGGAAAAAACATTCAGTACTTC.

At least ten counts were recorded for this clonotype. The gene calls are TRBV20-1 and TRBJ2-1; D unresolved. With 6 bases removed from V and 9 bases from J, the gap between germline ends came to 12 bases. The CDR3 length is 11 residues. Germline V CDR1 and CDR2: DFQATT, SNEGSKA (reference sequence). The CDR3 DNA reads TGCAGTGCAGACAAGGAAGCTGAGCAGTTCTTC. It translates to CSADKEAEQFF.

CDR3 coding DNA: TGTGCCAGCAGCTTAGGGACTAGCGGGAGGAAATCGGATACGCAGTATTTT. Residues: CASSLGTSGRKSDTQYF. J is TRBJ2-3 and V is TRBV11-2; 14 nucleotides line up with TRBD2. The CDR3 spans 17 residues. V dropped 1 base and J dropped 6; count of bases not matched to a gene: 6. The V gene's germline CDR1 is SGHAT and CDR2 FQNNGV.

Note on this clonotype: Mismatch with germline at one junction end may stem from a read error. The CDR3 loop is CASPPNPGSYSPLHF. Here the CDR3 DNA reads TGTGCCAGCCCACCCAACCCCGGGTCGTACTCACCCCTCCACTTT. The chain joins TRBV18 to TRBJ1-6; D is uncertain. The CDR3 runs 15 residues. CDR1 is KGHSH and CDR2 is LQKENI in the germline V gene.

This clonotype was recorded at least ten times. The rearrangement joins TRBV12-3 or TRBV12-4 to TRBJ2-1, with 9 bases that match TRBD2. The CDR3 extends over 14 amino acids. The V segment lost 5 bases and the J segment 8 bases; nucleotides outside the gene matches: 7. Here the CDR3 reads CASSANSGGDEQFF. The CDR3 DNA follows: TGTGCCAGCAGTGCAAATAGCGGGGGCGATGAGCAGTTCTTC.

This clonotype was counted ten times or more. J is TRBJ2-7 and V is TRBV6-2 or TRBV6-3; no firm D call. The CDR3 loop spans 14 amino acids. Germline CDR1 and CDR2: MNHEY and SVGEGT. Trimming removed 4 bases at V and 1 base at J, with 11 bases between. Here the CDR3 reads CASSFLTPSYEQYF. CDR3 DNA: TGTGCCAGCAGTTTCCTCACTCCATCCTACGAGCAGTACTTC.

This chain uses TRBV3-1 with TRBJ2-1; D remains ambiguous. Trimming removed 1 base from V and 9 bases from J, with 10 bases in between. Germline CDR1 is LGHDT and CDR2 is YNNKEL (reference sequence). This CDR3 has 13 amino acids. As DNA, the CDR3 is TGTGCCAGCAGCCAAGGGTCGGGTGGTGAGCAGTTCTTC. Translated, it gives CASSQGSGGEQFF.

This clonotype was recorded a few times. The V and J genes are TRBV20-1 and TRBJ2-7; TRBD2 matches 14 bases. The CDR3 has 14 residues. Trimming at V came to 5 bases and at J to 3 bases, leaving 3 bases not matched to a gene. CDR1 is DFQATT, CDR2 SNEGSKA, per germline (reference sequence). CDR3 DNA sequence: TGCAGTGCTCGGACTAGCGGGGGGCTCTACGAGCAGTACTTC. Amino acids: CSARTSGGLYEQYF.

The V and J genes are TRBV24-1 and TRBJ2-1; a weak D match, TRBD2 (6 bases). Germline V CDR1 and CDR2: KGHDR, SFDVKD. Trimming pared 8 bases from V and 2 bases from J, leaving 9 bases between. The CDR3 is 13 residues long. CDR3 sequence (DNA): TGTGCCACCATGAGGGAGGCCTACAATGAGCAGTTCTTC. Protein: CATMREAYNEQFF.

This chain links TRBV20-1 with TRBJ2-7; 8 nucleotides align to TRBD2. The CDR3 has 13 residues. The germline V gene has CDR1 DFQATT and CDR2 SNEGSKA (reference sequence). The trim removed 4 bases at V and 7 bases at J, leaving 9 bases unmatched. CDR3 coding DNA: TGCAGTGCTAACAGCGGGAGCATGAGAGAGCAGTACTTC. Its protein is CSANSGSMREQYF.

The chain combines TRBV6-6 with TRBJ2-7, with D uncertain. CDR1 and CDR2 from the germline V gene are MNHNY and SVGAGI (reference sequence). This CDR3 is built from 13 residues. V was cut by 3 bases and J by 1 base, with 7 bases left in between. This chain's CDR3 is CASSYVQSYEQYF. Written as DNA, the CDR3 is TGTGCCAGCAGTTATGTACAGTCCTACGAGCAGTACTTC.

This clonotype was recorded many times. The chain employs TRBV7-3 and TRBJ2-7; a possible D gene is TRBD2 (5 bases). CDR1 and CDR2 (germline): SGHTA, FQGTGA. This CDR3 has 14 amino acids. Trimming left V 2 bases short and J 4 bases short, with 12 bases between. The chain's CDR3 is CASSLDGESYEQYF. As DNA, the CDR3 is TGTGCCAGCAGCTTAGACGGGGAATCGTACGAGCAGTACTTC.

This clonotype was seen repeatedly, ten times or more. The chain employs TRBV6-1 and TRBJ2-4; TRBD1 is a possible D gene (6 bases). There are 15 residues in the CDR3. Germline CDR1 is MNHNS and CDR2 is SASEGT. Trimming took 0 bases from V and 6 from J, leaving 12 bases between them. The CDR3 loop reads CASSEARRGGNIQYF. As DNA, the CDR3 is TGTGCCAGCAGTGAAGCGCGTAGAGGGGGAAACATTCAGTACTTC.

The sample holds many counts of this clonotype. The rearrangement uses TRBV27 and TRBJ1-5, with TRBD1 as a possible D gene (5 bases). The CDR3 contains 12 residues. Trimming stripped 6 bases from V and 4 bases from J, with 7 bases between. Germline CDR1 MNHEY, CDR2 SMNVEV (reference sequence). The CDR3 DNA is TGTGCCAGCAGGGGGGGGAATCAGCCCCAGCATTTT. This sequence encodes CASRGGNQPQHF.

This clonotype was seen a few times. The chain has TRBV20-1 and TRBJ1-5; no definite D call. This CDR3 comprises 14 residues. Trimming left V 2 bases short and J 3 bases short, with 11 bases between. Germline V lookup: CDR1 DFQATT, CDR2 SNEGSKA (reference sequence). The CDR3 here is CSARRGETNQPQHF. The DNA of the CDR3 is TGCAGTGCTAGACGCGGAGAAACCAATCAGCCCCAGCATTTT.

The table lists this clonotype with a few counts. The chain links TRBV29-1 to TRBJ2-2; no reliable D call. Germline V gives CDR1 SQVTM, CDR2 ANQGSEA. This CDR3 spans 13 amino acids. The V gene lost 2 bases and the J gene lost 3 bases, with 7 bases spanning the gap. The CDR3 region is CSVEWTYTGELFF. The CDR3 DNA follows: TGCAGCGTTGAATGGACGTACACCGGGGAGCTGTTTTTT.

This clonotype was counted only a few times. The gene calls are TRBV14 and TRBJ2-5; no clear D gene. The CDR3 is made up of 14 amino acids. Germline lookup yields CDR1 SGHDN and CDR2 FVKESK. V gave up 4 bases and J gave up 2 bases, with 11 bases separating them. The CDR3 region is CASSPRTIQETQYF. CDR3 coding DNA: TGTGCCAGCAGCCCCCGGACCATTCAAGAGACCCAGTACTTC.

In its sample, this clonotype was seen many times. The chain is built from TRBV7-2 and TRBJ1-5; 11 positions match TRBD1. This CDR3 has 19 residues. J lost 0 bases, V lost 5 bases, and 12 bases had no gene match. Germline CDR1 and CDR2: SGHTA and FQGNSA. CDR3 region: CASSRTGTGGPYSNQPQHF. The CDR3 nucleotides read TGTGCCAGCAGCCGAACCGGGACAGGGGGACCGTATAGCAATCAGCCCCAGCATTTT.

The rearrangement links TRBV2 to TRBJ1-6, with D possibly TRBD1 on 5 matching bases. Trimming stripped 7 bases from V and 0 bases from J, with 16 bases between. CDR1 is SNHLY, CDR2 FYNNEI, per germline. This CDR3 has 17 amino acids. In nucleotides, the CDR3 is TGTGCCAGCACCCGGGACTTTAGGAGCTCCTATAATTCACCCCTCCACTTT. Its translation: CASTRDFRSSYNSPLHF.